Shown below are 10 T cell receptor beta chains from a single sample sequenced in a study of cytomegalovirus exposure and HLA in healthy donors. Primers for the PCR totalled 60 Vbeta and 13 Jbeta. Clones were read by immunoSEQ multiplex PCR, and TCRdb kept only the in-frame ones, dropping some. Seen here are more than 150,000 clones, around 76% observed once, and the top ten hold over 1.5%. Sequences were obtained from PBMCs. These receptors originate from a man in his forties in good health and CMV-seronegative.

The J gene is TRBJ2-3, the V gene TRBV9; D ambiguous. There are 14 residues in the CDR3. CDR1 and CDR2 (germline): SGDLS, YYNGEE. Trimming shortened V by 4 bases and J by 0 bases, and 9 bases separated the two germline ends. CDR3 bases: TGTGCCAGCAGCCCGACGGGTAGCACAGATACGCAGTATTTT. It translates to CASSPTGSTDTQYF.

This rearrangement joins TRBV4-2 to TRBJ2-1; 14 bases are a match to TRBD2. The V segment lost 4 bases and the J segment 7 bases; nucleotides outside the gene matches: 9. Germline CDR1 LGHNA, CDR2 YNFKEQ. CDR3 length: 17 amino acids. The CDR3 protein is CASSPRLAGGQFNEQFF. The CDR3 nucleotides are TGTGCCAGCAGCCCCCGACTAGCGGGGGGGCAATTTAATGAGCAGTTCTTC.

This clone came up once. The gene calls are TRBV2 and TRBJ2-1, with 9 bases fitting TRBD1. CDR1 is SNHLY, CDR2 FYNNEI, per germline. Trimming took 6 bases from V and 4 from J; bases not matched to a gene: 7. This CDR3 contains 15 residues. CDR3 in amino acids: CASSSDRGGYNEQFF. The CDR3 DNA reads TGTGCCAGCAGCTCGGACAGGGGAGGGTACAATGAGCAGTTCTTC. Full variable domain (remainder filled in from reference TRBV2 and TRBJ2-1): EPEVTQTPSHQVTQMGQEVILRCVPISNHLYFYWYRQILGQKVEFLVSFYNNEISEKSEIFDDQFSVERPDGSNFTLKIRSTKLEDSAMYFCASSSDRGGYNEQFFGPGTRLTVL.

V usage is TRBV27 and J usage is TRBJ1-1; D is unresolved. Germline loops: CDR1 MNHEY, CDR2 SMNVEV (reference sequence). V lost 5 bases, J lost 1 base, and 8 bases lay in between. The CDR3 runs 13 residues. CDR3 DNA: TGTGCCAGCAGTCAGAGACAGAACACTGAAGCTTTCTTT. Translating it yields CASSQRQNTEAFF.

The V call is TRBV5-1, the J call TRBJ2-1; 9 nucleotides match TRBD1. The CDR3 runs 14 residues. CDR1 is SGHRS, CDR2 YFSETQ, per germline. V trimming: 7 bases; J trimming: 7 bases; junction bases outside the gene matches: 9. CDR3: CASSTGGSGNEQFF. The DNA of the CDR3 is TGCGCCAGCTCTACAGGGGGCTCAGGGAATGAGCAGTTCTTC.

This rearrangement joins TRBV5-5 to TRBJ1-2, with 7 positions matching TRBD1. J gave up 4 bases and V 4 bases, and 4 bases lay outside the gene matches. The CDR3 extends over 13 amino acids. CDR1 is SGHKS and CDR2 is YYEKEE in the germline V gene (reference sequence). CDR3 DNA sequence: TGTGCCAGCAGCATGGGGGACAGCTATGGCTACACCTTC. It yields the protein CASSMGDSYGYTF.

CDR3 sequence (DNA): TGCGCCAGCAGCTTGGGGGACATCCCCAACACCGGGGAGCTGTTTTTT. Its protein product is CASSLGDIPNTGELFF. The chain combines TRBV5-1 with TRBJ2-2, with D tentatively TRBD1 (6 bases). This CDR3 has 16 amino acids. V lost 0 bases and J 2 bases, leaving 11 bases between the germline ends. Germline V gene lookup returns CDR1 SGHRS and CDR2 YFSETQ.

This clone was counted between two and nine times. CDR3 DNA sequence: TGTGCCAGCAGCTCGACAACGAACACCGGGGAGCTGTTTTTT. It is translated as CASSSTTNTGELFF. The chain is built from TRBV7-2 and TRBJ2-2, with D hard to call. Trimming shortened V by 4 bases and J by 0 bases, and 6 bases separated the two germline ends. This CDR3 has 14 amino acids. CDR1 is SGHTA, CDR2 FQGNSA, per germline.

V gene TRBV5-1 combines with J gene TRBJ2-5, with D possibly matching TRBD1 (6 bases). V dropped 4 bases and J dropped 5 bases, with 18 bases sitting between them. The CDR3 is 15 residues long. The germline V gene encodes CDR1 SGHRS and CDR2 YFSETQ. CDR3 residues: CASSPSEGVRETQYF. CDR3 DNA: TGCGCCAGCAGCCCTTCCGAGGGGGTTCGGGAGACCCAGTACTTC.

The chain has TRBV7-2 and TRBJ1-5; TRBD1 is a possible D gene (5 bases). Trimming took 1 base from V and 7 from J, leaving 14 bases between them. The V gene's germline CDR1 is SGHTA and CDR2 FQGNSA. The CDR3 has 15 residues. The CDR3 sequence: CASSLEGQGGQPQHF. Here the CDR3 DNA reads TGTGCCAGCAGCTTAGAGGGGCAGGGAGGACAGCCCCAGCATTTT.